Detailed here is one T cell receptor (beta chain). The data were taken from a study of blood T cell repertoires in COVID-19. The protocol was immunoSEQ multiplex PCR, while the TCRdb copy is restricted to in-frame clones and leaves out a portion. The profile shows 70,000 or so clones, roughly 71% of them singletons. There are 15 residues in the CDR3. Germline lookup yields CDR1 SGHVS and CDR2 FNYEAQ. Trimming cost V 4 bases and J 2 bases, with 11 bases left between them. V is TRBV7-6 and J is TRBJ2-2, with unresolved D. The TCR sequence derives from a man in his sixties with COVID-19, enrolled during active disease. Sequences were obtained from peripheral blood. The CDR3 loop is CASSSERRNTGELFF. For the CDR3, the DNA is TGTGCCAGCAGCTCAGAGCGCCGAAACACCGGGGAGCTGTTTTTT.